These 4 T cell receptor beta chains share one sample of origin, sequenced in a study of PD-L1 blockade in urothelial cancer (dated by TCRdb to about 2017). Receptor amplification or capture employed the immunoSEQ multiplex PCR assay. The source is immuneACCESS, and TCRdb retained only in-frame sequences with V and J called. Part of the clones is not carried over; for the studies checked, unresolved V genes explain less than half of this, and the remainder is unexplained. The sample includes under 55,000 clones, with 80% to 90% observed a single time. The ten largest make up around 3.1% of the sample. The time point tag for this specimen amounts to: pretreatment peripheral blood. This sample comprised PBMCs, obtained around atezolizumab (anti-PD-L1) treatment. The receptors were sampled from a man between 65 and 85 years old with urothelial cancer.

This chain uses TRBV9 with TRBJ1-5, with TRBD1 identical over 9 bases. Per the germline V gene, CDR1 is SGDLS and CDR2 is YYNGEE. The CDR3 has 16 amino acids. V lost 3 bases, J lost 3 bases, and 7 bases stayed unmatched. In nucleotides, the CDR3 is TGTGCCAGCAGCGCCGGGGACAGGGCTCACAATCAGCCCCAGCATTTT. Translating it yields CASSAGDRAHNQPQHF. Full variable domain (outside the CDR3, taken from reference TRBV9 and TRBJ1-5): DSGVTQTPKHLITATGQRVTLRCSPRSGDLSVYWYQQSLDQGLQFLIQYYNGEERAKGNILERFSAQQFPDLHSELNLSSLELGDSALYFCASSAGDRAHNQPQHFGDGTRLSIL.

The chain combines TRBV5-4 with TRBJ2-1, with 9 bases fitting TRBD2. Germline CDR1 is SGHNT and CDR2 is YYREEE (reference sequence). The CDR3 sequence is 16 residues long. V was clipped by 0 bases and J by 4 bases; unmatched bases: 5. For the CDR3, the DNA is TGTGCCAGCAGCTTGGCCCAGCGGGGGGTGTACAATGAGCAGTTCTTC. This encodes CASSLAQRGVYNEQFF.

This rearrangement joins TRBV7-2 to TRBJ1-2; 8 bases are a match to TRBD1. Germline CDR1 and CDR2: SGHTA and FQGNSA. The CDR3 sequence is 17 residues long. V trimming: 8 bases; J trimming: 1 base; junction bases outside the gene matches: 15. The CDR3 region has the DNA TGTGCCAGCGGTTTATCCGGGACAGGTCCTCTTAACTATGGCTACACCTTC. Its translation: CASGLSGTGPLNYGYTF.

This clone showed up just once. J is TRBJ1-6 and V is TRBV2; TRBD1 matches 9 bases. The CDR3 is 15 amino acids. Trimming removed 4 bases from V and 9 bases from J; junction bases left unmatched: 7. The germline gives CDR1 SNHLY, CDR2 FYNNEI. As DNA, the CDR3 is TGTGCCAGCAGTGGCAGAACAGGGGGCAGTTCACCCCTCCACTTT. It codes for CASSGRTGGSSPLHF.